This T cell receptor beta chain was documented in a study of shared clonotypes between healthy human individuals. Study context: Sampling drew on donors who were two women and a few men aged 18 to 49. General study points: Non-shared clonotypes had lower generation probabilities than clonotypes shared by all four sorted-subset donors.

Clones were sequenced by immunoSEQ multiplex PCR, and TCRdb holds only the in-frame ones, with some missing. The sample yields around 600,000 clones, around 97% seen once. The CDR3 extends over 16 amino acids. The V end was cut by 2 bases, the J end by 2 bases, with 16 bases between. Germline V gene sequence: CDR1 MNHNY, CDR2 SVGAGI (reference sequence). As regards this clone: The antigen is undetermined.

This TCR was sampled from a woman between 25 and 40 years old in good health. Sequenced material: naive CD4+ T cells sorted from blood. Subset reported: CD45RA+ positively selected. The chain is built from TRBV6-6 and TRBJ2-7, with a weak D call TRBD2 (5 bases). CDR3 nucleotide sequence: TGTGCCAGCAGTTACGTCGGGCAGTTCGGGGCCTACGAGCAGTACTTC. It codes for CASSYVGQFGAYEQYF.